These 20 T cell receptor beta chains share one sample of origin, sequenced in a study of T cell responses to AZD1222 COVID-19 vaccine. The method was immunoSEQ multiplex PCR; TCRdb's version includes in-frame clones alone and lacks a portion of them. The table records about 88,000 clones, 92% of them present only once. The sample consisted of peripheral blood, taken on day 0 of AZD1222 vaccination. These receptors were obtained from an adult in good health.

V and J are TRBV7-2 and TRBJ1-2, with a possible D match to TRBD1 (5 bases). The V and J ends lost 1 base and 8 bases respectively, with 17 bases between them. CDR1 and CDR2 (germline): SGHTA, FQGNSA. The CDR3 contains 15 residues. The CDR3 nucleotides are TGTGCCAGCAGCTTAGTTGCTCAAGGGGTATACGGCTACACCTTC. Translation: CASSLVAQGVYGYTF.

This clone has only one observation. The junction departs from the called germline gene at one end, perhaps through a read error. This chain connects TRBV7-2 to TRBJ2-7; the match to TRBD2 covers 11 bases. The CDR3 runs 14 residues. The V gene's germline CDR1 is SGHTA and CDR2 FQGNSA. The CDR3 DNA follows: TGTGCCAGCAGCCTAGCGGGAGGATCCTACGAGCAGTACTTC. Translating it yields CASSLAGGSYEQYF. Together with reference TRBV7-2 and TRBJ2-7, the CDR3 gives the full variable domain: GAGVSQSPSNKVTEKGKDVELRCDPISGHTALYWYRQSLGQGLEFLIYFQGNSAPDKSGLPSDRFSAERTGGSVSTLTIQRTQQEDSAVYLCASSLAGGSYEQYFGPGTRLTVT.

This clone was seen only once. V usage is TRBV4-3 and J usage is TRBJ2-7, with no clear D. The CDR3 runs to 16 residues. V lost 0 bases and J lost 2, with 14 bases in between. The germline CDR1 and CDR2 sequences are LGHNA and YSLEER. The CDR3 DNA sequence: TGCGCCAGCAGCCAAGACACAGCGAGAGGAGCCTACGAGCAGTACTTC. As protein: CASSQDTARGAYEQYF.

The chain employs TRBV5-8 and TRBJ1-2, with a tentative D call TRBD1 (5 bases). V was cut by 6 bases and J by 3 bases, with 18 bases left in between. Germline V gene data show CDR1 as SGHTS and CDR2 as YDEGEE. This CDR3 is 15 amino acids long. The chain's CDR3 is CASTRPGHNDYGYTF. The DNA of the CDR3 is TGTGCCAGCACCCGACCCGGACATAACGACTATGGCTACACCTTC.

This chain uses TRBV19 with TRBJ2-7; unclear D gene. Germline V CDR1 and CDR2: LNHDA, SQIVND (reference sequence). CDR3 length: 14 amino acids. V lost 6 bases and J lost 3, with 15 bases in between. CDR3 in DNA: TGTGCCAGTAGCCCTGGAGACCGAGTCTACGAGCAGTACTTC. Translated, it gives CASSPGDRVYEQYF.

CDR3 amino acids: CASGSVGLAGGINEQFF. Written as DNA, the CDR3 is TGTGCTAGTGGTTCGGTTGGACTAGCGGGAGGAATAAATGAGCAGTTCTTC. This chain uses TRBV12-5 with TRBJ2-1; 14 bases are shared with TRBD2. The CDR3 totals 17 residues. Trimming cost V 4 bases and J 7 bases; bases outside gene matches: 9. CDR1 LGHNT and CDR2 FRNRAP come from the germline V gene.

This clone was detected only once. This rearrangement joins TRBV5-6 to TRBJ2-7, with D tentatively TRBD1 (5 bases). V lost 3 bases to trimming and J lost 4 bases, with 8 bases between them. The V gene's germline CDR1 is SGHDT and CDR2 YYEEEE. This CDR3 has 12 residues. CDR3 sequence (DNA): TGTGCCAGCAGCTCAGACAGATACGAGCAGTACTTC. It specifies CASSSDRYEQYF.

The sample holds one count of this clone. The chain carries TRBV5-1 and TRBJ1-5; a weak D match, TRBD1 (5 bases). Trimming shortened V by 0 bases and J by 4 bases, and 11 bases separated the two germline ends. CDR1 is SGHRS, CDR2 YFSETQ, per germline. The CDR3 is 15 residues long. CDR3 loop: CASSLGLGANQPQHF. DNA of the CDR3: TGCGCCAGCAGCTTGGGTTTAGGGGCGAATCAGCCCCAGCATTTT.

V usage is TRBV11-2 and J usage is TRBJ2-1; TRBD2 agrees at 9 bases. The junction had 10 bases not matched to a gene; V was cut back by 4 bases and J by 6 bases. Germline values: CDR1 SGHAT, CDR2 FQNNGV. This CDR3 has 16 amino acids. DNA for the CDR3: TGTGCCAGCAGCTCCGAGGATAGCGGGAGCCCCAATGAGCAGTTCTTC. Translated: CASSSEDSGSPNEQFF.

The chain employs TRBV19 and TRBJ1-5; 8 nucleotides agree with TRBD1. This CDR3 contains 14 residues. Germline assignment: CDR1 LNHDA and CDR2 SQIVND (reference sequence). After removal of 4 bases from V and 6 bases from J, the junction contained 5 bases not matched to a gene. CDR3 sequence (DNA): TGTGCCAGTAGTACCAGGGGGCTGGGTCAGCCCCAGCATTTT. This encodes CASSTRGLGQPQHF. Combining the CDR3 with reference TRBV19 and TRBJ1-5 gives the whole variable domain DGGITQSPKYLFRKEGQNVTLSCEQNLNHDAMYWYRQDPGQGLRLIYYSQIVNDFQKGDIAEGYSVSREKKESFPLTVTSAQKNPTAFYLCASSTRGLGQPQHFGDGTRLSIL.

This clone came up once. CDR3 DNA: TGTGCCAGCAGCTTAACGGGAGGGGCTGCCGGGGAGCTGTTTTTT. As protein: CASSLTGGAAGELFF. V gene TRBV7-9 combines with J gene TRBJ2-2; 8 nucleotides align to TRBD2. Per germline, CDR1 SEHNR and CDR2 FQNEAQ (reference sequence). J was trimmed by 6 bases and V by 2 bases; bases with no gene match: 5. This CDR3 contains 15 residues.

This chain links TRBV3-1 (or the pseudogene TRBV3-2) with TRBJ2-1; 13 bases are a match to TRBD2. Germline trimming cut 3 bases from V and 6 bases from J; bases unmatched to any gene: 8. There are 17 residues in the CDR3. Germline V lookup: CDR1 LGHDT, CDR2 YNNKEL (reference sequence). DNA for the CDR3: TGTGCCAGCAGCCAGGGACTAGCGGGACGACTATCCAATGAGCAGTTCTTC. Amino acid sequence: CASSQGLAGRLSNEQFF.

The chain has TRBV5-5 and TRBJ2-3, with D possibly TRBD2 on 5 matching bases. Germline values: CDR1 SGHKS, CDR2 YYEKEE (reference sequence). V was trimmed by 5 bases and J by 4 bases, leaving 14 bases between them. The length of the CDR3 is 14 residues. The CDR3, as DNA: TGTGCCAGCAGTCCCCATACGGGGTCAGATACGCAGTATTTT. As protein: CASSPHTGSDTQYF.

The chain couples TRBV5-1 to TRBJ2-7; possibly TRBD1 for D (5 bases). Trimming stripped 4 bases from V and 1 base from J, with 15 bases between. This CDR3 comprises 15 residues. Germline V CDR1 and CDR2: SGHRS, YFSETQ. This chain's CDR3 is CASSASGLRSYEQYF. CDR3 nucleotide sequence: TGCGCCAGCAGCGCATCAGGGTTAAGGTCCTACGAGCAGTACTTC.

The V gene is TRBV7-2, the J gene TRBJ2-7; the D call may be TRBD1 or TRBD2 (7 bases each). V was shortened by 8 bases and J by 3 bases, with 17 bases between the two germline ends. Germline-derived CDR1 and CDR2 are SGHTA and FQGNSA. The CDR3 loop spans 14 amino acids. CDR3 loop: CASGAGDSRYEQYF. The CDR3 nucleotides read TGTGCCAGCGGCGCGGGGGACAGCCGCTACGAGCAGTACTTC.

This chain links TRBV11-2 with TRBJ2-7; TRBD2 agrees at 11 bases. The germline V gene has CDR1 SGHAT and CDR2 FQNNGV. The CDR3 length is 15 residues. Losses at the gene ends were 3 bases for V and 4 bases for J; bases not matched to a gene: 5. CDR3 nucleotide sequence: TGTGCCAGCAGCTTCACTAGCGGGAGTGGGTACGAGCAGTACTTC. It yields the protein CASSFTSGSGYEQYF.

V is TRBV19 and J is TRBJ2-3, with a weak D call TRBD2 (5 bases). The CDR3 loop spans 13 amino acids. Germline CDR1 is LNHDA and CDR2 is SQIVND (reference sequence). The V and J ends lost 6 bases and 1 base respectively, with 8 bases between them. The CDR3 nucleotides read TGTGCCAGTAGCGGGATTCGCACAGATACGCAGTATTTT. This sequence encodes CASSGIRTDTQYF.

The gene calls are TRBV19 and TRBJ2-1, with 13 bases fitting TRBD2. J gave up 7 bases and V 4 bases, and 7 bases lay outside the gene matches. CDR1 is LNHDA, CDR2 SQIVND, per germline (reference sequence). The CDR3 spans 16 residues. CDR3 in amino acids: CASSTQLAGGLNEQFF. The CDR3 bases are TGTGCCAGTAGTACACAACTAGCGGGAGGGCTGAATGAGCAGTTCTTC.

The CDR3 coding sequence is TGTGCCAGCAGCCAGTGGCCAGAACGGAAGGGTCGGGCAGATACGCAGTATTTT. Translation: CASSQWPERKGRADTQYF. The chain couples TRBV7-9 to TRBJ2-3, with unresolved D. Germline CDR1 reads SEHNR; CDR2 reads FQNEAQ (reference sequence). V was cut by 5 bases and J by 4 bases, with 25 bases left in between. CDR3 length: 18 amino acids.

The CDR3 DNA sequence: TGTGCCAGTAGGAACGATCCGGGAGGGCCCTTAGAGACCCAGTACTTC. Its translation is CASRNDPGGPLETQYF. This chain connects TRBV19 to TRBJ2-5; 8 nucleotides agree with TRBD2. This CDR3 has 16 amino acids. Germline-derived CDR1 and CDR2 are LNHDA and SQIVND (reference sequence). Unmatched junction bases numbered 13, after V lost 6 bases and J lost 4 bases.